These T cell receptor beta chains were read from a single sample in a study of T cells in localized non-small cell lung cancer. Generated by immunoSEQ multiplex PCR, the TCRdb table keeps only in-frame clones and is missing some. The table lists 1,500 or so clones, roughly 25% of them singletons. The sample in question was lung tumor tissue, obtained before any cancer treatment. The receptor source for this set is a male donor at least 60 years old with stage III lung adenocarcinoma. Each CDR3 is given with its conserved first and last residue. A D gene is named only where the DNA matches it firmly. The size of a clone is reported for some rows only, either as once, few or many, or as a class for expanded clones.

size	D	V	J	CDR3	DNA
.	TRBD2	TRBV18	TRBJ2-2	CASSRRLAGENTGELFF	TGTGCCAGCTCACGGAGGCTAGCGGGGGAGAACACCGGGGAGCTGTTTTTT
.	.	TRBV11-3	TRBJ1-3	CASSYYGFSGNTIYF	TGTGCCAGCAGTTATTACGGGTTTTCTGGAAACACCATATATTTT
.	TRBD1	TRBV19	TRBJ1-5	CASSIAQQGALNNQPQHF	TGTGCCAGTAGTATAGCTCAACAGGGGGCGCTGAACAATCAGCCCCAGCATTTT
.	.	TRBV23-1	TRBJ2-7	CASSQDRVHSYEQYF	TGCGCCAGCAGTCAGGATAGGGTTCACTCCTACGAGCAGTACTTC
.	.	TRBV19	TRBJ2-3	CASSLREGADTQYF	TGTGCCAGTAGCCTCCGCGAGGGGGCAGATACGCAGTATTTT
.	TRBD2	TRBV18	TRBJ2-5	CASSPRSGGEQETQYF	TGTGCCAGCTCACCCCGTAGCGGGGGGGAACAAGAGACCCAGTACTTC
.	.	TRBV9	TRBJ1-4	CASSGGTSLTNEKLFF	TGTGCCAGCAGCGGCGGGACAAGCCTGACTAATGAAAAACTGTTTTTT
few	.	TRBV6-8	TRBJ2-7	CASSYSRGYEQYF	TGTGCCAGCAGTTATAGCAGGGGATACGAGCAGTACTTC
.	.	TRBV19	TRBJ1-1	CASSIPSSIEAFF	TGTGCCAGTAGTATTCCCTCATCGATTGAAGCTTTCTTT
.	.	TRBV16	TRBJ1-3	CASSPGAGNTIYF	TGTGCCAGCAGCCCCGGGGCAGGAAACACCATATATTTT
large	TRBD1	TRBV11-3	TRBJ2-2	CASSQRQGVNTGELFF	TGTGCCAGCAGTCAAAGACAGGGAGTAAACACCGGGGAGCTGTTTTTT
few	.	TRBV6-7	TRBJ1-5	CASSPGIGQPQHF	TGTGCCAGTAGCCCGGGGATCGGTCAGCCCCAGCATTTT
few	TRBD2	TRBV6-7	TRBJ2-3	CATRPAPAGGPNTQYF	TGTGCCACCAGACCCGCACCGGCGGGGGGGCCTAATACGCAGTATTTT
medium-sized	TRBD1	TRBV6-8	TRBJ1-2	CASRMTTGVNYGYTF	TGTGCCAGCAGGATGACCACAGGGGTTAACTATGGCTACACCTTC
few	TRBD2	TRBV5-1	TRBJ2-3	CASSSGLAGAKDTDTQYF	TGCGCCAGCAGCTCGGGACTAGCGGGGGCCAAAGACACAGATACGCAGTATTTT
few	.	TRBV19	TRBJ2-5	CASSNRQETQYF	TGTGCCAGTAGTAACAGACAAGAGACCCAGTACTTC
large	.	TRBV11-3	TRBJ1-1	CASSLNPPGNTEAFF	TGTGCCAGCAGCCTAAACCCACCGGGGAACACTGAAGCTTTCTTT
few	.	TRBV6-1	TRBJ2-7	CASSEMAGASYEQYF	TGTGCCAGCAGTGAAATGGCGGGGGCCTCCTACGAGCAGTACTTC
medium-sized	.	TRBV11-3	TRBJ1-1	CASSYGLQNTEAFF	TGTGCCAGCAGCTACGGATTACAGAACACTGAAGCTTTCTTT
few	.	TRBV7-5	TRBJ1-5	CASSLFWLSTGGRQPQHF	TGTGCCAGCAGCTTATTCTGGCTATCGACAGGGGGTCGTCAGCCCCAGCATTTT
few	TRBD2	TRBV19	TRBJ2-1	CASSLGLAGIGEQFF	TGTGCCAGTAGCCTCGGACTAGCGGGGATCGGTGAGCAGTTCTTC
medium-sized	.	TRBV6-8	TRBJ2-7	CASNPSGSSYEQYF	TGTGCCAGCAACCCGTCGGGCAGCTCCTACGAGCAGTACTTC
.	TRBD1	TRBV5-1	TRBJ2-7	CASRVEGAMYEQYF	TGCGCCAGCAGAGTTGAGGGGGCTATGTACGAGCAGTACTTC
.	TRBD2	TRBV11-3	TRBJ2-7	CASRGGASGGTYEQYF	TGTGCCAGCCGTGGTGGGGCTAGCGGGGGAACCTACGAGCAGTACTTC
.	.	TRBV5-1	TRBJ1-2	CASSLTGQSSNGYTF	TGCGCCAGCAGCTTGACCGGACAGTCGTCGAATGGCTACACCTTC
.	TRBD1	TRBV30	TRBJ2-2	CAWSLPGQGAAGELFF	TGTGCCTGGAGTTTACCCGGACAGGGTGCTGCCGGGGAGCTGTTTTTT
.	.	TRBV7-2	TRBJ1-2	CASSLDKSYGYTF	TGTGCCAGCAGCCTCGACAAAAGCTATGGCTACACCTTC
.	.	TRBV6-8	TRBJ1-5	CASSEGRPLSNQPQHF	TGTGCCAGCAGTGAGGGCAGGCCGTTGAGCAATCAGCCCCAGCATTTT
.	.	TRBV18	TRBJ2-3	CASSRLSTDTQYF	TGTGCCAGCTCAAGACTGAGCACAGATACGCAGTATTTT
.	TRBD2	TRBV10-2	TRBJ2-5	CASSEFSSGALETQYF	TGCGCCAGCAGTGAGTTCTCTAGCGGGGCGTTAGAGACCCAGTACTTC
medium-sized	.	TRBV6-8	TRBJ1-1	CASSYSYGGIYTEAFF	TGTGCCAGCAGTTACTCGTATGGGGGGATATACACTGAAGCTTTCTTT
few	.	TRBV7-1	TRBJ2-1	CASSPGPNNEQFF	TGTGCCAGCAGCCCGGGACCTAACAATGAGCAGTTCTTC
.	.	TRBV19	TRBJ1-5	CASSTGALGNQPQHF	TGTGCCAGTAGTACGGGGGCCTTGGGCAATCAGCCCCAGCATTTT
.	TRBD1	TRBV5-1	TRBJ1-1	CASSGGTGLRGEAFF	TGCGCCAGCAGCGGCGGGACAGGGCTAAGAGGTGAAGCTTTCTTT
.	TRBD2	TRBV6-8	TRBJ2-3	CASLSGGADTQYF	TGTGCCAGCCTCAGCGGGGGTGCAGATACGCAGTATTTT
large	TRBD1	TRBV6-8	TRBJ1-4	CASRGQGEEKLFF	TGTGCCAGCAGGGGACAGGGGGAGGAAAAACTGTTTTTT
.	TRBD2	TRBV19	TRBJ2-1	CATRRTRGDNEQFF	TGTGCCACCCGGAGGACTAGGGGAGACAATGAGCAGTTCTTC
.	.	TRBV10-2	TRBJ2-7	CASLPTGRGYEQYF	TGCGCCAGCCTCCCTACGGGCAGGGGATACGAGCAGTACTTC
large	.	TRBV9	TRBJ2-2	CASSVGGGGNGELFF	TGTGCCAGCAGCGTAGGAGGCGGGGGCAACGGGGAGCTGTTTTTT
few	.	TRBV12-5	TRBJ2-5	CASSDGQSQETQYF	TGTGCCAGCTCCGACGGGCAGTCACAAGAGACCCAGTACTTC
.	.	TRBV7-2	TRBJ2-7	CASSRRGTYEQYF	TGTGCCAGCAGCCGACGGGGCACCTACGAGCAGTACTTC
.	.	TRBV2	TRBJ1-6	CASSEVGAANNSPLHF	TGTGCCAGCAGTGAAGTAGGCGCAGCAAATAATTCACCCCTCCACTTT
large	TRBD2	TRBV6-8	TRBJ2-2	CASRLAGATGELFF	TGTGCCAGCAGACTAGCGGGGGCGACCGGGGAGCTGTTTTTT
few	.	TRBV28	TRBJ1-1	CASSLGTNPVLAEAFF	TGTGCCAGCAGTTTGGGGACAAACCCCGTTTTGGCTGAAGCTTTCTTT
.	.	TRBV9	TRBJ1-2	CASTRYDGYGYTF	TGTGCCAGCACCCGTTATGACGGGTATGGCTACACCTTC
large	.	TRBV9	TRBJ1-4	CASSPREALKLFF	TGTGCCAGCAGCCCGAGAGAGGCCCTCAAACTGTTTTTT
.	TRBD2	TRBV9	TRBJ2-5	CASSVLASGGTQYF	TGTGCCAGCAGCGTGCTGGCTAGCGGGGGGACCCAGTACTTC
medium-sized	TRBD1	TRBV6-8	TRBJ1-1	CASSSATGGNTEAFF	TGTGCCAGCAGTTCCGCCACAGGGGGGAACACTGAAGCTTTCTTT
.	TRBD1	TRBV11-3	TRBJ2-2	CASSRGQGTGELFF	TGTGCCAGCAGCCGGGGACAGGGCACCGGGGAGCTGTTTTTT
medium-sized	.	TRBV11-3	TRBJ1-1	CASSAQGSLNTEAFF	TGTGCCAGCAGCGCACAGGGTTCGTTGAACACTGAAGCTTTCTTT